The subject of this entry is one T cell receptor (beta chain). Antigen: not known. The data are from a study of post-analysis software for immune sequencing data. The wider study: Included courses were relapsing-remitting and secondary progressive multiple sclerosis; progressive-relapsing multiple sclerosis was also included. Study-level results: Pronounced co-clustering by F measure was evident among identically batched samples. Controls had lower frequencies than patients of 4 or 5 TRBV segments, which included TRBV5-6, TRBV5-1 and TRBV20-1. Multiple sclerosis patients showed significantly lower normalized Chao1 diversity than controls did.

Built from TCR beta cDNA, the libraries had unique molecular identifiers in them. With roughly 0.9 to 11 million T cells as the source, a few hundred thousand cDNA molecules resulted. TCRdb recomputed calls from the PCR reads with MiXCR, one row per CDR3 protein. The sample shows some 800,000 distinct CDR3 sequences, 46% of them seen only once. The CDR3 totals 13 residues. Deletions cut 6 bases from V and 2 bases from J, with 9 bases between. The sequenced sample was blood. The receptor comes from a girl between 5 and 17 years old with multiple sclerosis. The chain combines TRBV12-3 or TRBV12-4 with TRBJ2-3; D not resolved. The CDR3 spells CASRDHSTDTQYF. CDR3 bases: TGTGCCAGCAGAGATCATTCCACAGATACGCAGTATTTT.